Listed below are T cell receptor beta chains from one sample, sequenced in a study of T cell responses to AZD1222 COVID-19 vaccine. The table came from immunoSEQ multiplex PCR; TCRdb's copy has only in-frame clones and leaves some out. The sample records 90,000 to 150,000 clones, more than 70% being singletons. This sample comprised peripheral blood, obtained 28 days after the second AZD1222 dose. The origin of the receptors is an adult who received the AZD1222 COVID-19 vaccine. CDR3s include the opening cysteine and the closing phenylalanine or tryptophan. Fields, in order: CDR3 DNA, CDR3 protein, J gene, D gene, clone size, V gene. The D gene is left open where the match is weak. The size field is filled for only some rows; it gives once, few, many or a size class.

cdr3_nt: TGTGCCACCAGCAGAGAAGGGGCCATCCGCTCCTATAATTCACCCCTCCACTTT
cdr3_aa: CATSREGAIRSYNSPLHF
j_call: TRBJ1-6
d_call: .
clone_size: .
v_call: TRBV15

cdr3_nt: TGTGCCAGCAGTCAGCTACAGATTCGACTAGCGGAGAGCACAGATACGCAGTATTTT
cdr3_aa: CASSQLQIRLAESTDTQYF
j_call: TRBJ2-3
d_call: TRBD2
clone_size: medium-sized
v_call: TRBV6-6

cdr3_nt: TGTGCCACCTCGGGACAGATGAACACTGAAGCTTTCTTT
cdr3_aa: CATSGQMNTEAFF
j_call: TRBJ1-1
d_call: TRBD1
clone_size: .
v_call: TRBV7-2

cdr3_nt: TGTGCCAGTATCTCACAGGGAGCTGGAAACACCATATATTTT
cdr3_aa: CASISQGAGNTIYF
j_call: TRBJ1-3
d_call: .
clone_size: .
v_call: TRBV19

cdr3_nt: TGCAGTGCTAGTTCTTCCGGAAAGGCCCAAGAGACCCAGTACTTC
cdr3_aa: CSASSSGKAQETQYF
j_call: TRBJ2-5
d_call: .
clone_size: .
v_call: TRBV20-1

cdr3_nt: TGTGCCAGCAGTGAACAGGGACAGGGGGCCACCGGGGAGCTGTTTTTT
cdr3_aa: CASSEQGQGATGELFF
j_call: TRBJ2-2
d_call: TRBD1
clone_size: once
v_call: TRBV6-1

cdr3_nt: TGTGCCTGGTCTACCGGGACAACCGGTTTCGATGAGCAGTTCTTC
cdr3_aa: CAWSTGTTGFDEQFF
j_call: TRBJ2-1
d_call: .
clone_size: once
v_call: TRBV30

cdr3_nt: TGTGCCAGTCTCTTCCCGGGACAGCTATATGGCTACACCTTC
cdr3_aa: CASLFPGQLYGYTF
j_call: TRBJ1-2
d_call: TRBD1
clone_size: .
v_call: TRBV6-5

cdr3_nt: TGCGCCAGCAGTACGGAGTCTTACAATGAGCAGTTCTTC
cdr3_aa: CASSTESYNEQFF
j_call: TRBJ2-1
d_call: .
clone_size: .
v_call: TRBV10-2

cdr3_nt: TGTGCCAGTAGGGGAACAGAGGACCATAGCAATCAGCCCCAGCATTTT
cdr3_aa: CASRGTEDHSNQPQHF
j_call: TRBJ1-5
d_call: .
clone_size: .
v_call: TRBV19

cdr3_nt: TGTGCCAGCAGCCCGAGTCCGAAGGGGGCGACCTACGAGCAGTACTTC
cdr3_aa: CASSPSPKGATYEQYF
j_call: TRBJ2-7
d_call: TRBD1
clone_size: once
v_call: TRBV9

cdr3_nt: TGTGCCAGCAGCACAGACAGAAGCACAGATACGCAGTATTTT
cdr3_aa: CASSTDRSTDTQYF
j_call: TRBJ2-3
d_call: .
clone_size: .
v_call: TRBV7-9

cdr3_nt: TGTGCCACCAGTGATCCCGGGGCTGCAACTAATGAAAAACTGTTTTTT
cdr3_aa: CATSDPGAATNEKLFF
j_call: TRBJ1-4
d_call: .
clone_size: .
v_call: TRBV24-1

cdr3_nt: TGTGCCAGCAGCTTCTCTACTAGCGGGATCCGCGTTAGATATACGCAGTATTTT
cdr3_aa: CASSFSTSGIRVRYTQYF
j_call: TRBJ2-3
d_call: TRBD2
clone_size: .
v_call: TRBV7-9

cdr3_nt: TGTGCCAGCAGTTTCCGGGGAACCCCCTACGAGCAGTACTTC
cdr3_aa: CASSFRGTPYEQYF
j_call: TRBJ2-7
d_call: .
clone_size: once
v_call: TRBV5-4

cdr3_nt: TGCAGCGTGGCGGGAGAGGACTCTGGGGCCAACGTCCTGACTTTC
cdr3_aa: CSVAGEDSGANVLTF
j_call: TRBJ2-6
d_call: TRBD2
clone_size: once
v_call: TRBV29-1

cdr3_nt: TGTGCCAGCAGTTTAAACTCACCCCTCCACTTT
cdr3_aa: CASSLNSPLHF
j_call: TRBJ1-6
d_call: .
clone_size: .
v_call: TRBV12-3/TRBV12-4

cdr3_nt: TGTGCCAGCAGCTCGGGGGTCGGGAGTCTCTACACCTTC
cdr3_aa: CASSSGVGSLYTF
j_call: TRBJ1-2
d_call: .
clone_size: .
v_call: TRBV7-6

cdr3_nt: TGTGCCAGCAGCCGACCGAACCAAGAGACCCAGTACTTC
cdr3_aa: CASSRPNQETQYF
j_call: TRBJ2-5
d_call: .
clone_size: .
v_call: TRBV3-1/TRBV3-2

cdr3_nt: TGTGCCAGCAGCCCACAAGCTCGGTACGAGCAGTACTTC
cdr3_aa: CASSPQARYEQYF
j_call: TRBJ2-7
d_call: .
clone_size: few
v_call: TRBV11-2